This is a list of T cell receptor beta chains from one sample in a study of CD8 T cells in Susac syndrome. Via MiXCR, TCRdb re-called the immunoSEQ multiplex PCR reads, giving one row per CDR3 protein. The sample includes a few hundred thousand distinct CDR3 sequences, over 90% of them seen just once. Source material: CD4+ T cells from PBMCs. The receptors were sampled from a human donor with multiple sclerosis. The CDR3 runs from the conserved cysteine through the conserved F or W. D genes are given only for firm matches. Only some rows state a clone size, as once, few, many or a class for expanded clones.

V	J	size	D	CDR3	DNA
TRBV7-9	TRBJ2-4	NA	NA	CASSLDGNLNIQYF	TGTGCCAGCAGCTTAGATGGGAACTTAAACATTCAGTACTTC
TRBV20-1	TRBJ2-1	NA	TRBD1	CSARPGTGFNEQFF	TGCAGTGCTAGGCCCGGGACAGGGTTCAATGAGCAGTTCTTC
TRBV20-1	TRBJ2-7	NA	TRBD2	CSALGPRGDYEQYF	TGCAGTGCTCTTGGACCCCGGGGGGACTACGAGCAGTACTTC
TRBV29-1	TRBJ2-3	NA	TRBD1	CSVSRQGSLDTQYF	TGCAGCGTGAGTCGACAGGGGTCGTTAGATACGCAGTATTTT
TRBV5-1	TRBJ2-6	NA	NA	CASSLGDGANVLTF	TGCGCCAGCAGCTTGGGGGATGGGGCCAACGTCCTGACTTTC
TRBV29-1	TRBJ1-1	NA	NA	CSVGGQNTEAFF	TGCAGCGTTGGTGGGCAAAACACTGAAGCTTTCTTT
TRBV13	TRBJ1-2	NA	NA	CASSLNPTGRNYGYTF	TGTGCCAGCAGCTTAAACCCTACGGGTAGGAACTATGGCTACACCTTC
TRBV2	TRBJ2-3	NA	NA	CASSEASISTDTQYF	TGTGCCAGCAGTGAGGCCAGCATCAGCACAGATACGCAGTATTTT
TRBV20-1	TRBJ1-2	NA	NA	CSARVGVNYGYTF	TGCAGTGCTAGGGTAGGAGTTAACTATGGCTACACCTTC
TRBV3-1	TRBJ1-5	NA	NA	CASSRSGGSDQPQHF	TGTGCCAGCAGCCGCTCGGGGGGCAGCGATCAGCCCCAGCATTTT
TRBV20-1	TRBJ2-7	once	NA	CSAISVTSYEQYF	TGCAGTGCTATAAGCGTGACCTCCTACGAGCAGTACTTC
TRBV29-1	TRBJ2-5	NA	TRBD1	CSVERTGTRVTQYF	TGCAGCGTTGAACGGACAGGGACGAGGGTGACCCAGTACTTC
TRBV27	TRBJ2-5	NA	TRBD1	CASKGTGTQYF	TGTGCCAGCAAAGGGACAGGGACCCAGTACTTC
TRBV27	TRBJ1-2	NA	NA	CASSRQWGNYGYTF	TGTGCCAGCAGTCGACAGTGGGGCAACTATGGCTACACCTTC
TRBV30	TRBJ1-6	NA	TRBD1	CAGDRGGTWDSPLHF	TGTGCCGGCGACAGGGGAGGCACATGGGATTCACCCCTCCACTTT
TRBV6-5	TRBJ2-7	NA	NA	CASRAGTDHYEQYF	TGTGCCAGCAGGGCCGGGACGGATCACTACGAGCAGTACTTC
TRBV6-5	TRBJ1-2	NA	NA	CASSYSASYYRVNYGYTF	TGTGCCAGCAGTTACTCAGCGTCCTATTACCGGGTAAACTATGGCTACACCTTC
TRBV5-1	TRBJ2-1	NA	NA	CASSLDAALRYNEQFF	TGCGCCAGCAGCTTGGACGCAGCCTTACGCTACAATGAGCAGTTCTTC
TRBV20-1	TRBJ2-5	once	NA	CSASTGQGETQYF	TGCAGTGCTAGTACAGGCCAGGGAGAGACCCAGTACTTC
TRBV20-1	TRBJ1-1	NA	TRBD1	CSAFRGGHTEAFF	TGCAGTGCTTTCAGGGGGGGTCACACTGAAGCTTTCTTT
TRBV20-1	TRBJ1-6	NA	NA	CSAPPNWERSPLHF	TGCAGTGCCCCACCAAACTGGGAGCGGTCACCCCTCCACTTT
TRBV5-6	TRBJ2-5	NA	NA	CASSYYRDFSGETQYF	TGTGCCAGCAGCTATTACAGGGACTTCTCCGGAGAGACCCAGTACTTC
TRBV29-1	TRBJ2-1	NA	TRBD2	CSVAGGYNEQFF	TGCAGCGTTGCGGGGGGGTACAATGAGCAGTTCTTC
TRBV29-1	TRBJ2-5	NA	NA	CSVRVNSQETQYF	TGCAGCGTTCGGGTCAATTCCCAAGAGACCCAGTACTTC
TRBV4-2	TRBJ1-6	NA	TRBD1	CASSPPSLQGAKALHF	TGTGCCAGCAGCCCGCCAAGCCTCCAGGGGGCGAAGGCCCTCCACTTT
TRBV15	TRBJ1-5	NA	NA	CATSRGTVGQPQHF	TGTGCCACCAGCAGAGGGACAGTAGGTCAGCCCCAGCATTTT
TRBV7-2	TRBJ2-7	NA	NA	CASSPLRTYEQYF	TGTGCCAGCAGCCCCCTGCGGACCTACGAGCAGTACTTC
TRBV29-1	TRBJ2-5	NA	TRBD2	CSVELAGDQETQYF	TGCAGCGTTGAACTAGCGGGGGATCAAGAGACCCAGTACTTC
TRBV12-3/TRBV12-4	TRBJ1-6	NA	NA	CASRGGRSYNSPLHF	TGTGCCAGCAGAGGGGGAAGGTCCTATAATTCACCCCTCCACTTT
TRBV6-5	TRBJ1-2	NA	NA	CASRTPVGATGYTF	TGTGCCAGCAGAACACCCGTGGGGGCGACCGGCTACACCTTC
TRBV30	TRBJ1-5	NA	NA	CAWSGTVINQPQHF	TGTGCCTGGAGTGGGACAGTGATTAATCAGCCCCAGCATTTT
TRBV3-1	TRBJ2-5	NA	NA	CASSQELAPSAETQYF	TGTGCCAGCAGCCAAGAACTTGCCCCATCCGCCGAGACCCAGTACTTC
TRBV27	TRBJ1-1	NA	NA	CASSLFGDGNTEAFF	TGTGCCAGCAGTTTATTCGGGGATGGGAACACTGAAGCTTTCTTT
TRBV6-2/TRBV6-3	TRBJ1-1	NA	TRBD1	CASRYTGQGEVAFF	TGTGCCAGCAGGTACACGGGACAGGGGGAAGTCGCTTTCTTT
TRBV18	TRBJ1-6	NA	NA	CASSLRNSPLHF	TGTGCCAGCTCACTCCGTAATTCACCCCTCCACTTT
TRBV12-3/TRBV12-4	TRBJ2-3	NA	NA	CASSLSLQTQYF	TGTGCCAGCAGTTTAAGTCTACAGACGCAGTATTTT
TRBV30	TRBJ1-3	NA	NA	CAWSVLAGNTIYF	TGTGCCTGGAGTGTACTTGCAGGAAACACCATATATTTT
TRBV25-1	TRBJ1-6	NA	NA	CASSEFGDSPLHF	TGTGCCAGCAGTGAGTTCGGGGATTCACCCCTCCACTTT
TRBV7-6	TRBJ2-3	NA	TRBD1	CASSPGQGHADTQYF	TGTGCCAGCAGCCCTGGACAGGGACACGCAGATACGCAGTATTTT
TRBV12-3/TRBV12-4	TRBJ1-3	NA	NA	CASSWRQSSGNTIYF	TGTGCCAGCAGTTGGCGGCAGTCCTCTGGAAACACCATATATTTT
TRBV3-1	TRBJ1-5	NA	NA	CASSQGSHPYSNQPQHF	TGTGCCAGCAGCCAAGGCTCGCACCCCTATAGCAATCAGCCCCAGCATTTT
TRBV30	TRBJ2-7	NA	TRBD1	CAWSVRQGADEQYF	TGTGCCTGGAGTGTACGCCAGGGGGCCGACGAGCAGTACTTC
TRBV20-1	TRBJ2-7	once	NA	CSATIQVDEQYF	TGCAGTGCTACCATACAGGTCGACGAGCAGTACTTC
TRBV30	TRBJ1-2	NA	NA	CAWSADSTNYGYTF	TGTGCCTGGAGCGCGGACAGCACTAACTATGGCTACACCTTC
TRBV5-4	TRBJ2-5	NA	NA	CASSQLGGETQYF	TGTGCCAGCAGCCAACTAGGGGGAGAGACCCAGTACTTC
TRBV20-1	TRBJ1-2	NA	TRBD1	CSARTGGYGYTF	TGCAGTGCGAGGACAGGGGGCTATGGCTACACCTTC
TRBV20-1	TRBJ2-2	NA	NA	CSARGQNTGELFF	TGCAGTGCTAGAGGCCAGAACACCGGGGAGCTGTTTTTT
TRBV20-1	TRBJ2-4	NA	NA	CSAHLRDVQYF	TGCAGTGCTCACCTTAGAGACGTTCAGTACTTC
TRBV5-1	TRBJ2-1	NA	NA	CASSPSPGPPLGNEQFF	TGCGCCAGCAGCCCATCACCGGGCCCTCCCTTGGGCAATGAGCAGTTCTTC
TRBV20-1	TRBJ1-1	NA	TRBD1	CSAGTGYTDTEAFF	TGCAGTGCCGGGACAGGGTATACGGACACTGAAGCTTTCTTT
TRBV7-3	TRBJ2-6	NA	NA	CASSSSGPSGANVLTF	TGTGCCAGCAGCTCATCAGGACCCTCTGGGGCCAACGTCCTGACTTTC